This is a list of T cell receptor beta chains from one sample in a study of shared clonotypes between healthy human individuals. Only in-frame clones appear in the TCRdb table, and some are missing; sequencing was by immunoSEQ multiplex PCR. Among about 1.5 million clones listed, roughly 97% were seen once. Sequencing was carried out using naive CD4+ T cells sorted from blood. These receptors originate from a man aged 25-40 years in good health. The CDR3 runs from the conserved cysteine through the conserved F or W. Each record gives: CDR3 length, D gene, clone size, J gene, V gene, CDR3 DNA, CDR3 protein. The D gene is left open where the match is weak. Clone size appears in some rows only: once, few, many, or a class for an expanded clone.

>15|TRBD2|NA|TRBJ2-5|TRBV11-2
TGTGCCAGCAGCTTTAATGCGGGAGGCCGGGAGACCCAGTACTTC
CASSFNAGGRETQYF
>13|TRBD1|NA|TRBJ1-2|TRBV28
TGTGCCAGCACCGACCCCCGACAGGGGGATTACACCTTC
CASTDPRQGDYTF
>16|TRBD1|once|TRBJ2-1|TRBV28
TGTGCCAGCAGTTTATGGGACAGGGGGAAGGGCGGTGAGCAGTTCTTC
CASSLWDRGKGGEQFF
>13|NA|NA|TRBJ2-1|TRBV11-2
TGTGCCAGCAGCTTAGTGTGGGACAATGAGCAGTTCTTC
CASSLVWDNEQFF
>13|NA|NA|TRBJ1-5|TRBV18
TGTGCCAGCTCTGCCACAAGCAATCAGCCCCAGCATTTT
CASSATSNQPQHF
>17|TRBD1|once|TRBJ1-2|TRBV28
TGTGCCAGCAGTAGTGGGACAGGGACCGCCGCAGTCTATGGCTACACCTTC
CASSSGTGTAAVYGYTF
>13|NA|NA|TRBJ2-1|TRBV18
TGTGCCAGCTCGCCAATAGCGATCAATGAGCAGTTCTTC
CASSPIAINEQFF
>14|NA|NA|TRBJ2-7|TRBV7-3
TGTGCCAGCCGCCTTGATTTTGGAGCATCCGAGCAGTACTTC
CASRLDFGASEQYF
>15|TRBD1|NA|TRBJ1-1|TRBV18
TGTGCCAGCTCACCAAGGGGGCAGGGGGACACTGAAGCTTTCTTT
CASSPRGQGDTEAFF
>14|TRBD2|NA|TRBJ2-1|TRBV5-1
TGCGCCAGCAGCCCCGGGGGGGCGCCGGATGAGCAGTTCTTC
CASSPGGAPDEQFF
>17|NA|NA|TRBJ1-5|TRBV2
TGTGCCAGCAGTCCCAGGGGAGGGTCTTATAGCAATCAGCCCCAGCATTTT
CASSPRGGSYSNQPQHF
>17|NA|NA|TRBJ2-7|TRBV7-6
TGTGCCAGCAGCCCCCTTCTAGGCGGGCGTCGTAACTACGAGCAGTACTTC
CASSPLLGGRRNYEQYF
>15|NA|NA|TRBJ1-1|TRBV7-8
TGTGCCAGCAGCTTTTCGGCCACCTCGAACACTGAAGCTTTCTTT
CASSFSATSNTEAFF
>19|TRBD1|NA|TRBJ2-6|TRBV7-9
TGTGCCAGCAGCTTCAGGGGGCAGGGGTCCCCTCAAAGGGCCAACGTCCTGACTTTC
CASSFRGQGSPQRANVLTF
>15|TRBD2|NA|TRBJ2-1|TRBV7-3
TGTGCCAGCAGCTCAATAGCGGGATCCTACAATGAGCAGTTCTTC
CASSSIAGSYNEQFF
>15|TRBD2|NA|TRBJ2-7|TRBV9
TGTGCCAGCAGCTCAGGACTAGCGGGCTCCTACGAGCAGTACTTC
CASSSGLAGSYEQYF
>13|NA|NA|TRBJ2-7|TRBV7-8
TGTGCCAGCAGCCCCAACCTGTCCTACGAGCAGTACTTC
CASSPNLSYEQYF
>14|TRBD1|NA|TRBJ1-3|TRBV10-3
TGTGCCATCACCCAGACAGGGTCTGGAAACACCATATATTTT
CAITQTGSGNTIYF
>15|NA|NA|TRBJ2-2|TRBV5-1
TGCGCCAGCAGCTTGGCCCTAGGGGGACCCGGGGAGCTGTTTTTT
CASSLALGGPGELFF
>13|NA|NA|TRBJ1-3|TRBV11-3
TGTGCCAGCAGCAGTGGACAGGGAAACACCATATATTTT
CASSSGQGNTIYF
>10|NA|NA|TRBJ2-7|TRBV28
TGTGCCAGCAGTATCAACGAGCAGTACTTC
CASSINEQYF
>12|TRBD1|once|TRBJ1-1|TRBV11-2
TGTGCCAGCAGCGACAGGGTGAATGAAGCTTTCTTT
CASSDRVNEAFF
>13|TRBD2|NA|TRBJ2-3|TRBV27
TGTGCCAGCAGTAGCTATAGCGGGAGCACGCAGTATTTT
CASSSYSGSTQYF
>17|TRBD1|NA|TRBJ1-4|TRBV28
TGTGCCAGCAGTTCCTGGGACAGGTTATTTGGGGGTGAAAAACTGTTTTTT
CASSSWDRLFGGEKLFF
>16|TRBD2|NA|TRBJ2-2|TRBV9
TGTGCCAGCAGCGTACTAGCGGGAGGGTTCACCGGGGAGCTGTTTTTT
CASSVLAGGFTGELFF
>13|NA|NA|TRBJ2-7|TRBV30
TGTGCCTGGAGCGGCGACCTAACCTACGAGCAGTACTTC
CAWSGDLTYEQYF
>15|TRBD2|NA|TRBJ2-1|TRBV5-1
TGCGCCAGCAACAAAGCGGGAGAGTCCTACAATGAGCAGTTCTTC
CASNKAGESYNEQFF
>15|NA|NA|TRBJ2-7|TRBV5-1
TGCGCCAGCAGCTTGGCCGGAGGGTTGGTCTACGAGCAGTACTTC
CASSLAGGLVYEQYF
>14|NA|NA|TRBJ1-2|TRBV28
TGTGCCAGCAGTTTATCGGGAGGGAGCTATGGCTACACCTTC
CASSLSGGSYGYTF
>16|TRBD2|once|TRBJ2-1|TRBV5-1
TGCGCCAGCAGCCTTTCCGGGACTAGGAATCTCAATGAGCAGTTCTTC
CASSLSGTRNLNEQFF
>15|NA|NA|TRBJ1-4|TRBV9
TGTGCCAGCAGCGTAGCGTCCAGGGCAGGGGAAAAACTGTTTTTT
CASSVASRAGEKLFF
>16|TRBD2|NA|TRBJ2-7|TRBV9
TGTGCCAGCAGCGTTTCGACTAGCGGGAGACTCTACGAGCAGTACTTC
CASSVSTSGRLYEQYF
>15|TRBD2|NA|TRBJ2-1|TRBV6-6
TGTGCCAGCAGTCCCGGGACTAGCGGTTACAATGAGCAGTTCTTC
CASSPGTSGYNEQFF
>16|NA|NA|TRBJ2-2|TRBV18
TGTGCCAGCTCACCATTTCCGACAGGGAACACCGGGGAGCTGTTTTTT
CASSPFPTGNTGELFF
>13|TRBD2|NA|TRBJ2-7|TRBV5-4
TGTGCCAGCAGCTTGACCGGGGGGGCCGAGCAGTACTTC
CASSLTGGAEQYF
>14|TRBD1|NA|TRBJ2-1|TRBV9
TGTGCCAGCAGCGTACTGGGACAGGGCAATGAGCAGTTCTTC
CASSVLGQGNEQFF
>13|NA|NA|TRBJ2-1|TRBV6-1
TGTGCCAGCCTCACTCCCCTCTACAATGAGCAGTTCTTC
CASLTPLYNEQFF
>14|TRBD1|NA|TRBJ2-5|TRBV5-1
TGCGCCAGCAGCTTGGTGGGACAGGGGGAGACCCAGTACTTC
CASSLVGQGETQYF
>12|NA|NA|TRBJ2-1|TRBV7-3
TGTGCCAGCAGCTCGAGCGGTATTGAGCAGTTCTTC
CASSSSGIEQFF
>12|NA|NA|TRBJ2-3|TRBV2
TGTGCCAGCAGTGAAGCCCGGGGGACGCAGTATTTT
CASSEARGTQYF